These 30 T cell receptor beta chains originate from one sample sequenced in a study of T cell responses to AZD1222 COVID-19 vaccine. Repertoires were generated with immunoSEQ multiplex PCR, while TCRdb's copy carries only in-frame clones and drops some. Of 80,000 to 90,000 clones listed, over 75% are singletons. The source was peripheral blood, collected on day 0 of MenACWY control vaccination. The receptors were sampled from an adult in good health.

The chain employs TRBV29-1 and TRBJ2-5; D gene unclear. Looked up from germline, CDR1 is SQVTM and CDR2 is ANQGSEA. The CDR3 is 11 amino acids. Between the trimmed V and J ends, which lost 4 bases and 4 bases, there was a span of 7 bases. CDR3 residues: CSVGSGETQYF. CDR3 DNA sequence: TGCAGCGTTGGCTCGGGAGAGACCCAGTACTTC. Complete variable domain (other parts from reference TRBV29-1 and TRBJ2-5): SAVISQKPSRDICQRGTSLTIQCQVDSQVTMMFWYRQQPGQSLTLIATANQGSEATYESGFVIDKFPISRPNLTFSTLTVSNMSPEDSSIYLCSVGSGETQYFGPGTRLLVL.

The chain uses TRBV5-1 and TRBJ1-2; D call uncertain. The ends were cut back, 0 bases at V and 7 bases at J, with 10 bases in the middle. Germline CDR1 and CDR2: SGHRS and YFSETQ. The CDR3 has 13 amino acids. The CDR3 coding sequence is TGCGCCAGCAGCTTGGAGGCTATTCGTGGCTACACCTTC. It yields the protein CASSLEAIRGYTF.

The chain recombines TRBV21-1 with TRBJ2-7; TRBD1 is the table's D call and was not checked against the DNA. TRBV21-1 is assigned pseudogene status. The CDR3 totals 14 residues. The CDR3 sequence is CASSKRQEFYEQYF. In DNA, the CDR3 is TGTGCCAGCAGCAAACGGCAGGAATTCTACGAGCAGTACTTC.

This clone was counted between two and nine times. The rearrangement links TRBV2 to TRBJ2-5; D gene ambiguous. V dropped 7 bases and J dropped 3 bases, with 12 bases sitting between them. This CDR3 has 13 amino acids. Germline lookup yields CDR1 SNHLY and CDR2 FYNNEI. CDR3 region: CASKTFREETQYF. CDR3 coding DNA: TGTGCCAGCAAAACATTCCGGGAAGAGACCCAGTACTTC.

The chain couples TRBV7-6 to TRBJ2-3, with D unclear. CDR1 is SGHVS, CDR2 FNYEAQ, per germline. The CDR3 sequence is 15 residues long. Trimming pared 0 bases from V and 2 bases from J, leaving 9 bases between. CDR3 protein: CASSLASYNTDTQYF. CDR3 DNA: TGTGCCAGCAGCTTAGCCTCGTACAACACAGATACGCAGTATTTT.

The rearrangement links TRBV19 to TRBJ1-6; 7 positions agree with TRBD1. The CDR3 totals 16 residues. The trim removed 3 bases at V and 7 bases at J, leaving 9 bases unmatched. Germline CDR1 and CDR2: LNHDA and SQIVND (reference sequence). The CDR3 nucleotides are TGTGCCAGTAGTATTGACAGGGTGAGGCGAAATTCACCCCTCCACTTT. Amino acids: CASSIDRVRRNSPLHF.

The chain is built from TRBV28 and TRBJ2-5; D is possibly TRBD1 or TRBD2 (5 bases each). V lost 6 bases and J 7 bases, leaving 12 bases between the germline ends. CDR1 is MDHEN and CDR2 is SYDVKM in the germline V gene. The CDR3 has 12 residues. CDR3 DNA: TGTGCCAGCAGAACCGCTGGGGGGACCCAGTACTTC. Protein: CASRTAGGTQYF. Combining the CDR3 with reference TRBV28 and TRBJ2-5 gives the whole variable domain DVKVTQSSRYLVKRTGEKVFLECVQDMDHENMFWYRQDPGLGLRLIYFSYDVKMKEKGDIPEGYSVSREKKERFSLILESASTNQTSMYLCASRTAGGTQYFGPGTRLLVL.

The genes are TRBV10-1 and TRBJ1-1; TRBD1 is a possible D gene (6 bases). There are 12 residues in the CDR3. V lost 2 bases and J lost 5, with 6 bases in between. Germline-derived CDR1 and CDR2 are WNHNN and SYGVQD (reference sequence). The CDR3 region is CASSEQGTEAFF. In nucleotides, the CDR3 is TGCGCCAGCAGTGAGCAGGGGACTGAAGCTTTCTTT.

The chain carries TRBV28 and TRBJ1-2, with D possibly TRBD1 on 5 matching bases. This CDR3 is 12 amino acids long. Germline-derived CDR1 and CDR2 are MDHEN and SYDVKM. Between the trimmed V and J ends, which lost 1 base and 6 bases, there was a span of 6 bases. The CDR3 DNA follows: TGTGCCAGCAGTTTATCGGGGGATGGCTACACCTTC. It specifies CASSLSGDGYTF.

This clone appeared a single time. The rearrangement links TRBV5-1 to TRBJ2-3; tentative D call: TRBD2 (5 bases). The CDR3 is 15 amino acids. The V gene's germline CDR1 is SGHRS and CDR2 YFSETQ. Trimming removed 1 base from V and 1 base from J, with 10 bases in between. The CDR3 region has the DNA TGCGCCAGCAGCTTGTTGCGGGCCGGCACAGATACGCAGTATTTT. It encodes CASSLLRAGTDTQYF.

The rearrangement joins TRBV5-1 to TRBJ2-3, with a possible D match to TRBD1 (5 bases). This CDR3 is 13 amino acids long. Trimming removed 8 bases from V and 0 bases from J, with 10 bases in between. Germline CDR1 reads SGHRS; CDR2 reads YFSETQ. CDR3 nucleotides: TGCGCCAGTCAGGGAAGTAGCACAGATACGCAGTATTTT. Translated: CASQGSSTDTQYF.

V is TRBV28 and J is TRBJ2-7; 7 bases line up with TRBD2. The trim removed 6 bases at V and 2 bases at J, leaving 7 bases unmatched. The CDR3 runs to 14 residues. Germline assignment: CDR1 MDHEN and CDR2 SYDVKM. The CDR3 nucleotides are TGTGCCAGCAGGATAGGGGACTACGCCTACGAGCAGTACTTC. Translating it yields CASRIGDYAYEQYF.

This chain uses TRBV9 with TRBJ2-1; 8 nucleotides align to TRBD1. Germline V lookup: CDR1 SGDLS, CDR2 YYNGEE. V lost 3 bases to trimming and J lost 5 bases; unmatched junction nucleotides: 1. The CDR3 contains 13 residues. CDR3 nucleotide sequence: TGTGCCAGCAGCGGGGGACAGGACAATGAGCAGTTCTTC. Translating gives CASSGGQDNEQFF.

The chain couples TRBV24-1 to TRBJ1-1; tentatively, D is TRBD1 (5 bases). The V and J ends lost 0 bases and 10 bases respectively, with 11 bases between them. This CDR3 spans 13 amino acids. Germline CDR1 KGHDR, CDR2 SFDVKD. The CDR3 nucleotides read TGTGCCACCAGTGATTTGGGGGGGGTGAGAGCTTTCTTT. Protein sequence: CATSDLGGVRAFF.

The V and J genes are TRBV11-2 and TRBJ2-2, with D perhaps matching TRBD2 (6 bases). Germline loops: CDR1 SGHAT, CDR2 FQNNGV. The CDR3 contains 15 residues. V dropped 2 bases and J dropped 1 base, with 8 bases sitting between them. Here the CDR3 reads CASSLLGGNTGELFF. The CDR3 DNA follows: TGTGCCAGCAGCTTATTGGGGGGGAACACCGGGGAGCTGTTTTTT.

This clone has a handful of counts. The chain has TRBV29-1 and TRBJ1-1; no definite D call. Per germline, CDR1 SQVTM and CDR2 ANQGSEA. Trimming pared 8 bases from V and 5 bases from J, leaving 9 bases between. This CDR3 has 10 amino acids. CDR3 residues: CSLSRTEAFF. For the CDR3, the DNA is TGCAGCTTATCGCGTACTGAAGCTTTCTTT.

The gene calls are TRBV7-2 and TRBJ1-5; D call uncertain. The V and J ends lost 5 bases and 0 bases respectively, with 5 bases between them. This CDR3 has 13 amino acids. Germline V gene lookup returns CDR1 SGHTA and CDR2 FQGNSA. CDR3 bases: TGTGCCAGCAGCCGGAGTAGCAATCAGCCCCAGCATTTT. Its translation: CASSRSSNQPQHF.

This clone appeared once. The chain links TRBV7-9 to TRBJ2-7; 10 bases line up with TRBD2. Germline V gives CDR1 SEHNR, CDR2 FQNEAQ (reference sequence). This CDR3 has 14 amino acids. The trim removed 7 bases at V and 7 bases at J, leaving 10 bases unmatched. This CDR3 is CASTDLAGAGEQYF. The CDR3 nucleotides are TGTGCCAGCACCGACCTAGCGGGAGCGGGGGAGCAGTACTTC.

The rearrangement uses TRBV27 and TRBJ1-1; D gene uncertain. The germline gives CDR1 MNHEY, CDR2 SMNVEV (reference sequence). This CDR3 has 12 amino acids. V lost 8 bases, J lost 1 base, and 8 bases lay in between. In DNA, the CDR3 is TGTGCCAGCTCACATAGGAACACTGAAGCTTTCTTT. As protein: CASSHRNTEAFF.

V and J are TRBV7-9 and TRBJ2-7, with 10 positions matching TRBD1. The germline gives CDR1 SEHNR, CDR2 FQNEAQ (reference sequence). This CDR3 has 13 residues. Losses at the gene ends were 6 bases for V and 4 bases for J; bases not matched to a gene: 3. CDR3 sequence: CASRGTGDYEQYF. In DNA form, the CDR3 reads TGTGCCAGCAGGGGGACAGGGGATTACGAGCAGTACTTC. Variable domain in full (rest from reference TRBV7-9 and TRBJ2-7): DTGVSQNPRHKITKRGQNVTFRCDPISEHNRLYWYRQTLGQGPEFLTYFQNEAQLEKSRLLSDRFSAERPKGSFSTLEIQRTEQGDSAMYLCASRGTGDYEQYFGPGTRLTVT.

CDR3 sequence: CASSFFASPPYEQYF. The CDR3 nucleotides read TGCGCCAGCAGCTTTTTTGCAAGCCCTCCCTACGAGCAGTACTTC. The chain couples TRBV5-1 to TRBJ2-7; D is uncertain. Germline CDR1 SGHRS, CDR2 YFSETQ. The ends were cut back, 2 bases at V and 2 bases at J, with 14 bases in the middle. The CDR3 is 15 amino acids.

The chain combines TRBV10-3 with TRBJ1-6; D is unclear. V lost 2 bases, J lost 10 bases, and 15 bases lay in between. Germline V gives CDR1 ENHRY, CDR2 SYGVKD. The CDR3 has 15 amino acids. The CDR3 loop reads CAISEMTEARSPLHF. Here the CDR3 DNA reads TGTGCCATCAGTGAGATGACGGAGGCCCGATCACCCCTCCACTTT.

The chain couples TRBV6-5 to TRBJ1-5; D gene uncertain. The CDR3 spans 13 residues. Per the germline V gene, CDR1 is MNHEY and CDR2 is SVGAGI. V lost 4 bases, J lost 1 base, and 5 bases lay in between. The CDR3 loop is CASSSGSNQPQHF. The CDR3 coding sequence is TGTGCCAGCAGTTCGGGCAGCAATCAGCCCCAGCATTTT.

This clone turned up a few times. CDR3 loop: CASSVTGGVSEQYF. The CDR3, as DNA: TGTGCCAGCAGCGTTACCGGGGGGGTAAGTGAGCAGTACTTC. The chain uses TRBV9 and TRBJ2-7; 8 positions agree with TRBD2. V lost 2 bases and J lost 7; bases outside the gene matches: 8. Per the germline V gene, CDR1 is SGDLS and CDR2 is YYNGEE. The CDR3 has 14 amino acids.

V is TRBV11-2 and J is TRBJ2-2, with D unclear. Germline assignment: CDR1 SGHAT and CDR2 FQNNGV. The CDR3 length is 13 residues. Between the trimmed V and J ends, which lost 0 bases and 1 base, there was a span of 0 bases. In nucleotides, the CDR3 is TGTGCCAGCAGCTTAGAGAACACCGGGGAGCTGTTTTTT. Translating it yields CASSLENTGELFF. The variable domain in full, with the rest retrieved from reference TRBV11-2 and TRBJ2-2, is EAGVAQSPRYKIIEKRQSVAFWCNPISGHATLYWYQQILGQGPKLLIQFQNNGVVDDSQLPKDRFSAERLKGVDSTLKIQPAKLEDSAVYLCASSLENTGELFFGEGSRLTVL.

The CDR3 here is CASSLEGQGAYSPLHF. In nucleotides, the CDR3 is TGTGCCAGCAGTTTAGAGGGACAGGGGGCATATTCACCCCTCCACTTT. The chain joins TRBV28 to TRBJ1-6; TRBD1 aligns across 12 bases. The CDR3 loop spans 16 amino acids. V dropped 2 bases and J dropped 8; count of bases not matched to a gene: 4. Germline V gene data show CDR1 as MDHEN and CDR2 as SYDVKM.

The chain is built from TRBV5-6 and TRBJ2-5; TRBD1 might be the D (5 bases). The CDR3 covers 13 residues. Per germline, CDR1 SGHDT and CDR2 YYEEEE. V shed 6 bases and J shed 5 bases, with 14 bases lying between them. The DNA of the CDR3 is TGTGCCAGCACCCTACAGGAGCTCGAGACCCAGTACTTC. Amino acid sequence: CASTLQELETQYF.

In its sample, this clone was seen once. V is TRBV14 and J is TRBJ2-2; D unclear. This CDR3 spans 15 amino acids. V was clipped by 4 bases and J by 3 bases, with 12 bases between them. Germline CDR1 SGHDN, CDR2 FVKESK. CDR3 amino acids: CASSLRSVDTGELFF. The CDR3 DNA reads TGTGCCAGCAGCCTCCGCAGCGTTGACACCGGGGAGCTGTTTTTT.

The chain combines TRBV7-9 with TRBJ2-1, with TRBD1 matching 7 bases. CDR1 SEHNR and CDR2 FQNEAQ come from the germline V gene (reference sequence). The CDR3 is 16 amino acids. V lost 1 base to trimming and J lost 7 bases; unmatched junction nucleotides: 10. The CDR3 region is CASSLGLGGIENEQFF. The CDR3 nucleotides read TGTGCCAGCAGCTTAGGTCTAGGGGGCATAGAGAATGAGCAGTTCTTC. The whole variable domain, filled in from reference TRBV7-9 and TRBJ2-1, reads DTGVSQNPRHKITKRGQNVTFRCDPISEHNRLYWYRQTLGQGPEFLTYFQNEAQLEKSRLLSDRFSAERPKGSFSTLEIQRTEQGDSAMYLCASSLGLGGIENEQFFGPGTRLTVL.

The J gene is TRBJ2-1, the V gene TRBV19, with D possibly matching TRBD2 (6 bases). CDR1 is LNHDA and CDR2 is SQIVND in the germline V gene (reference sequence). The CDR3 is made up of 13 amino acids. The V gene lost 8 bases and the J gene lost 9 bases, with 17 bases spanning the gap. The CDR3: CASGLRTGGEQFF. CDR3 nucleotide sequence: TGTGCCAGTGGCCTAAGAACCGGGGGTGAGCAGTTCTTC. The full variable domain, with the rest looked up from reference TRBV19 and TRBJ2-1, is DGGITQSPKYLFRKEGQNVTLSCEQNLNHDAMYWYRQDPGQGLRLIYYSQIVNDFQKGDIAEGYSVSREKKESFPLTVTSAQKNPTAFYLCASGLRTGGEQFFGPGTRLTVL.